This entry lists 8 T cell receptor beta chains sequenced from one sample in a study of regulatory T cells in long-lasting Graves disease. Time point defined: persistent/refractory GD, antithyroid drugs over 5 years with positive TRAb. Making the TCR library involved RNA that had been extracted from PBMCs. With iRepertoire HTBI primers and Arm-PCR of CDR3 regions, TCR beta libraries were built. A single record per CDR3 protein comes from TCRdb applying MiXCR to the multiplex PCR reads. The sample holds roughly 450,000 distinct CDR3 sequences, more than 20% seen once. This material consisted of peripheral blood mononuclear cells (PBMCs), taken when the disease was refractory, from a patient treated with antithyroid drugs. Receptor source: a female donor with Graves disease.

This clonotype was seen a single time. V and J are TRBV6-1 and TRBJ1-1, with 8 bases identical to TRBD1. CDR3 length: 14 residues. The germline V gene encodes CDR1 MNHNS and CDR2 SASEGT. The V and J ends lost 4 bases and 9 bases, in that order; junction bases with no gene match: 10. The CDR3 spells CASSARGQTSQAFF. The CDR3 DNA reads as TGTGCCAGCAGTGCCAGGGGGCAGACAAGTCAAGCTTTCTTT.

The chain uses TRBV28 and TRBJ2-3; TRBD2 matches 8 bases. The trim removed 4 bases at V and 0 bases at J, leaving 18 bases unmatched. This CDR3 has 20 residues. The germline gives CDR1 MDHEN, CDR2 SYDVKM. In nucleotides, the CDR3 is TGTGCCAGCAGTTCCCGAGTCACCGGGAGGGCCTATGGTAGCACAGATACGCAGTATTTT. Translation: CASSSRVTGRAYGSTDTQYF. Based on the CDR3 plus reference TRBV28 and TRBJ2-3, the full variable domain is DVKVTQSSRYLVKRTGEKVFLECVQDMDHENMFWYRQDPGLGLRLIYFSYDVKMKEKGDIPEGYSVSREKKERFSLILESASTNQTSMYLCASSSRVTGRAYGSTDTQYFGPGTRLTVL.

This clonotype was seen a few times. A clone one base away is much larger, so this may be a read error. The genes are TRBV7-9 and TRBJ2-7; TRBD2 agrees at 10 bases. The ends lost 5 bases at V and 2 bases at J; junction bases unmatched: 6. Germline lookup yields CDR1 SEHNR and CDR2 FQNEAQ (reference sequence). The CDR3 has 15 residues. The CDR3 loop reads CASSPGTSATYEQYF. In DNA form, the CDR3 reads TGTGCCAGCAGCCCCGGGACTAGCGCGACCTACGAGCAGTACTTC.

The table lists this clonotype with many counts. The chain links TRBV13 to TRBJ2-7; the D gene is possibly TRBD2 (5 bases). CDR3 size: 13 residues. Germline values: CDR1 PRHDT, CDR2 FYEKMQ (reference sequence). V was cut by 5 bases and J by 5 bases, with 13 bases left in between. The CDR3 spells CASSLRTWNEQYF. CDR3 coding DNA: TGTGCCAGCAGCCTAAGGACTTGGAACGAGCAGTACTTC.

This clonotype was seen many times. V is TRBV29-1 and J is TRBJ2-5, with D unresolved. Trimming left V 4 bases short and J 2 bases short, with 17 bases between. Germline CDR1 reads SQVTM; CDR2 reads ANQGSEA. This CDR3 is built from 15 residues. The CDR3 DNA follows: TGCAGCGTTGTCCTCTTCCGCAGAGATCAAGAGACCCAGTACTTC. Translated: CSVVLFRRDQETQYF. Variable domain in full (rest from reference TRBV29-1 and TRBJ2-5): SAVISQKPSRDICQRGTSLTIQCQVDSQVTMMFWYRQQPGQSLTLIATANQGSEATYESGFVIDKFPISRPNLTFSTLTVSNMSPEDSSIYLCSVVLFRRDQETQYFGPGTRLLVL.

V is TRBV20-1 and J is TRBJ2-7; 8 nucleotides agree with TRBD2. Losses at the gene ends were 3 bases for V and 2 bases for J; bases not matched to a gene: 9. Per the germline V gene, CDR1 is DFQATT and CDR2 is SNEGSKA (reference sequence). The CDR3 length is 15 residues. The CDR3 reads CSARDAAGGAYEQYF. CDR3 nucleotides: TGCAGTGCTAGGGATGCGGCGGGAGGCGCCTACGAGCAGTACTTC.

This clonotype has more than one count but fewer than ten. This chain connects TRBV5-1 to TRBJ2-2; D not certain. This CDR3 is 16 amino acids long. Germline CDR1 reads SGHRS; CDR2 reads YFSETQ. V lost 4 bases, J lost 4 bases, and 17 bases lay in between. CDR3: CASSPRTIQATGELFF. CDR3 bases: TGCGCCAGCAGCCCAAGGACGATCCAGGCCACCGGGGAGCTGTTTTTT.

To note about this clonotype: The final CDR3 position lacks the conserved phenylalanine or tryptophan, pointing to a likely read error. The V call is TRBV4-1, the J call TRBJ2-2, with a tentative D call TRBD2 (6 bases). Trimming removed 8 bases at V and 3 bases at J, with 19 bases between. The CDR3 has 16 residues. Germline loops: CDR1 MGHRA, CDR2 YSYEKL. The CDR3 coding sequence is TGCGCCAGCCAAGGCCCGGGACTCGACTACACCGGGGAGCTGTTTCTT. It encodes CASQGPGLDYTGELFL.